The source of this T cell receptor (beta chain) is a study of OX40 agonist ivuxolimab in advanced cancers. Findings and limits, study-wide: Low levels of normalized T-cell clonal expansion also appeared in some nonresponders.

The CDR3 consists of 17 residues. Germline CDR1 and CDR2: MGHRA and YSYEKL. V lost 1 base to trimming and J lost 7 bases; unmatched junction nucleotides: 13. This clone was recorded once. No antigen is known for it. TCRdb's copy holds only in-frame clones and misses some; the assay was immunoSEQ multiplex PCR. The profile shows about 94,000 clones, over 75% of them singletons. The sample consisted of CD4+ or CD8+ T cells sorted from blood, taken in a trial of the OX40 agonist ivuxolimab. This sequence originates from an adult with an advanced solid tumor such as melanoma, head and neck, liver or kidney cancer. The J gene is TRBJ1-5, the V gene TRBV4-1; 7 positions match TRBD1. The CDR3 spells CASSQAPQGTVKQPQHF. In DNA, the CDR3 is TGCGCCAGCAGCCAAGCCCCACAGGGGACGGTTAAACAGCCCCAGCATTTT.